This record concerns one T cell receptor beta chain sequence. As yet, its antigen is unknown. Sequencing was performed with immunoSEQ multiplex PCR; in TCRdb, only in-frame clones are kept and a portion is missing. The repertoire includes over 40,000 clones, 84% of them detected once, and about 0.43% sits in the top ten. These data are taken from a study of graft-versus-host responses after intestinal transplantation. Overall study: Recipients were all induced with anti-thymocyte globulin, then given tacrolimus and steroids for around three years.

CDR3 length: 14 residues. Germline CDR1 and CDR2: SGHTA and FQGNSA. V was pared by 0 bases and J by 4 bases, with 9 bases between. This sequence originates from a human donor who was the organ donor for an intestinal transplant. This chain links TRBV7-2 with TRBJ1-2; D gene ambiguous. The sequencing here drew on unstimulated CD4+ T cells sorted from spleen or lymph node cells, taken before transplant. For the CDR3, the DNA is TGTGCCAGCAGCTTAGCGCACAGTCTCTATGGCTACACCTTC. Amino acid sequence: CASSLAHSLYGYTF.